The clone carrying this T cell receptor (beta chain) was seen only a few times. Its target is not known. Germline CDR1 KGHSH, CDR2 LQKENI. V was clipped by 1 base and J by 6 bases, with 10 bases between them. The CDR3 runs to 13 residues. The data stem from a study of beta chain features in type 1 diabetes. The isolated RNA, all of it, was reverse transcribed, so expressed TCRB transcripts were what got sequenced. Clones were sequenced by immunoSEQ multiplex PCR, and TCRdb holds only the in-frame ones, with some missing. Among about 410,000 clones listed, about 15% were seen once. Study findings and constraints: Fewer insertions but more deletions were seen at VDJ junctions in type 1 diabetes patients.

Sorted CD4+ subsets: naive, central memory, regulatory, stem cell-like memory (CD45RO/CCR7/CD25/CD127/CD95/CD27 panel). Populations isolated by sorting all had purity greater than 95%. The receptor was derived from a young man in good health. The material sequenced was naive CD4+ T cells from blood. The rearrangement uses TRBV18 and TRBJ2-7; no definite D call. DNA for the CDR3: TGTGCCAGCTCACCACGTACATTGGGCGAGCAGTACTTC. It codes for CASSPRTLGEQYF.